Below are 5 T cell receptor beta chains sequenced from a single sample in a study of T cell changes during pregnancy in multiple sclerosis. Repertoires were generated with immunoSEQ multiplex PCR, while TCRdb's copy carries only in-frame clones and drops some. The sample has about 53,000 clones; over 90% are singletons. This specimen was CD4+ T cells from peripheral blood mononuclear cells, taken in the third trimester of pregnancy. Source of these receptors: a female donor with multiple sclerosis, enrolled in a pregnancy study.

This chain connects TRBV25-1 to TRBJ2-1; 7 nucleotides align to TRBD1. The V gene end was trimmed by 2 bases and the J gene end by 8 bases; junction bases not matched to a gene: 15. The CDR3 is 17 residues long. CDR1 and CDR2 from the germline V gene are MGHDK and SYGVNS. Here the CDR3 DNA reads TGTGCCAGCAGTGAAGACTCCGGGACAGCCCTAGTCTATGAGCAGTTCTTC. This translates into CASSEDSGTALVYEQFF.

The CDR3 is CSVVQGRDIQYF. CDR3 nucleotides: TGCAGCGTTGTCCAGGGCCGGGACATTCAGTACTTC. The chain employs TRBV29-1 and TRBJ2-4; D perhaps matches TRBD1 (5 bases). V was shortened by 4 bases and J by 8 bases, with 12 bases between the two germline ends. There are 12 residues in the CDR3. CDR1 is SQVTM and CDR2 is ANQGSEA in the germline V gene.

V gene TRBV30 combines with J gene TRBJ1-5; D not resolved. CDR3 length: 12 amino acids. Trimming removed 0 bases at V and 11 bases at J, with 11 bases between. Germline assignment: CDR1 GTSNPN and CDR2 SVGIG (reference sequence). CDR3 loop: CAWSVSGGSQHF. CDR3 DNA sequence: TGTGCCTGGAGTGTTTCCGGCGGGTCCCAGCATTTT.

CDR3 sequence: CASSRPGEHYEQYF. CDR3 sequence (DNA): TGTGCCAGCAGCCGACCCGGGGAACACTACGAGCAGTACTTC. This chain uses TRBV6-6 with TRBJ2-7; D possibly corresponds to TRBD2 (5 bases). CDR3 length: 14 amino acids. From germline, CDR1 is MNHNY and CDR2 SVGAGI (reference sequence). V lost 6 bases to trimming and J lost 3 bases, with 15 bases between them.

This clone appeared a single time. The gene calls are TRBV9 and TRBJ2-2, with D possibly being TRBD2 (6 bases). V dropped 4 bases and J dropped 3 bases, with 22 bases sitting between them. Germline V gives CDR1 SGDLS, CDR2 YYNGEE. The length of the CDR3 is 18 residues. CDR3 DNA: TGTGCCAGCAGCCCGCCCTTCTATGGGGCGGGGTACACCGGGGAGCTGTTTTTT. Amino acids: CASSPPFYGAGYTGELFF.